A single sample gave rise to the 9 T cell receptor beta chains below, sequenced in a study of CD8 T cells in Susac syndrome. It was with random hexamers that roughly 0.5 to 1 ug RNA was reverse transcribed. TCRdb re-called the immunoSEQ multiplex PCR reads through MiXCR, storing one row per CDR3 protein. In the table there are roughly 130,000 distinct CDR3 sequences, around 94% of which are singletons. Sequencing input: CD8+ T cells from PBMCs. These receptors were obtained from a human donor with Susac syndrome.

The chain joins TRBV10-3 to TRBJ2-7; 7 bases are shared with TRBD1. The CDR3 length is 14 residues. Germline lookup yields CDR1 ENHRY and CDR2 SYGVKD. V lost 7 bases to trimming and J lost 2 bases; unmatched junction nucleotides: 8. CDR3 in DNA: TGTGCCATCAAAGGGGACAGCTTCCCCTACGAGCAGTACTTC. This codes for CAIKGDSFPYEQYF.

This clonotype turned up a few times. The chain has TRBV25-1 and TRBJ1-5, with no clear D. The germline V gene has CDR1 MGHDK and CDR2 SYGVNS. Trimming shortened V by 5 bases and J by 2 bases, and 7 bases separated the two germline ends. The CDR3 extends over 13 amino acids. The CDR3 loop is CASSQGGNQPQHF. The CDR3 nucleotides read TGTGCCAGCAGTCAAGGAGGCAATCAGCCCCAGCATTTT.

This rearrangement joins TRBV20-1 to TRBJ2-1; D may be TRBD2 (6 bases). Germline V gene lookup returns CDR1 DFQATT and CDR2 SNEGSKA (reference sequence). The V gene lost 3 bases and the J gene lost 5 bases, with 23 bases spanning the gap. The CDR3 runs 17 residues. The CDR3: CSASGWRLATGDNEQFF. The CDR3 DNA reads TGCAGTGCTAGCGGCTGGCGGCTAGCGACGGGGGACAATGAGCAGTTCTTC.

Only one count was recorded for this clonotype. The CDR3 DNA reads as TGCGCCAGCAGCCAAGGGACAGGGATGTCCTACGAGCAGTACTTC. It translates to CASSQGTGMSYEQYF. J is TRBJ2-7 and V is TRBV4-3; 8 bases are shared with TRBD1. The germline CDR1 and CDR2 sequences are LGHNA and YSLEER. V was pared by 1 base and J by 1 base, with 3 bases of the junction left unmatched. This CDR3 is 15 amino acids long.

The chain joins TRBV29-1 to TRBJ1-1; D remains ambiguous. Trimming removed 8 bases at V and 5 bases at J, with 12 bases between. From germline, CDR1 is SQVTM and CDR2 ANQGSEA. This CDR3 is 11 amino acids long. CDR3 region: CSSGVGTEAFF. The CDR3 coding sequence is TGCAGCTCCGGAGTAGGTACTGAAGCTTTCTTT. Supplemented by reference TRBV29-1 and TRBJ1-1, the full variable domain reads SAVISQKPSRDICQRGTSLTIQCQVDSQVTMMFWYRQQPGQSLTLIATANQGSEATYESGFVIDKFPISRPNLTFSTLTVSNMSPEDSSIYLCSSGVGTEAFFGQGTRLTVV.

This clonotype was seen only once. The chain recombines TRBV3-1 with TRBJ2-6; D gene ambiguous. The germline V and J ends were trimmed by 5 bases and 2 bases, with 19 bases remaining between them. Germline CDR1 LGHDT, CDR2 YNNKEL (reference sequence). The CDR3 length is 18 residues. CDR3 nucleotides: TGTGCCAGCAGCGACACGCCGAGTTTTGGGACTGGGGCCAACGTCCTGACTTTC. Translating gives CASSDTPSFGTGANVLTF.

The rearrangement links TRBV6-2 or TRBV6-3 to TRBJ2-3; 9 positions match TRBD2. Trimming removed 4 bases from V and 2 bases from J; junction bases left unmatched: 7. The CDR3 length is 16 residues. CDR1 is MNHEY and CDR2 is SVGEGT in the germline V gene. CDR3 protein: CASSSLAGTNTDTQYF. The CDR3 DNA is TGTGCCAGCAGTTCCCTAGCGGGGACTAACACAGATACGCAGTATTTT.

The chain is built from TRBV30 and TRBJ2-1; D may correspond to TRBD1 or TRBD2 (6 bases each). The CDR3 extends over 12 amino acids. Trimming took off 6 bases at V and 5 bases at J, with 11 bases between the two ends. CDR1 and CDR2 (germline): GTSNPN, SVGIG (reference sequence). The chain's CDR3 is CACNGGHNEQFF. The CDR3 DNA reads as TGTGCCTGTAACGGGGGCCACAATGAGCAGTTCTTC.

The chain joins TRBV5-4 to TRBJ2-3; TRBD2 aligns across 7 bases. With 1 base clipped from V and 8 bases from J, the junction kept 7 bases outside the gene matches. This CDR3 spans 14 amino acids. Per the germline V gene, CDR1 is SGHNT and CDR2 is YYREEE (reference sequence). CDR3: CASSLWFGGGTQYF. DNA for the CDR3: TGTGCCAGCAGCTTGTGGTTTGGGGGGGGTACGCAGTATTTT.